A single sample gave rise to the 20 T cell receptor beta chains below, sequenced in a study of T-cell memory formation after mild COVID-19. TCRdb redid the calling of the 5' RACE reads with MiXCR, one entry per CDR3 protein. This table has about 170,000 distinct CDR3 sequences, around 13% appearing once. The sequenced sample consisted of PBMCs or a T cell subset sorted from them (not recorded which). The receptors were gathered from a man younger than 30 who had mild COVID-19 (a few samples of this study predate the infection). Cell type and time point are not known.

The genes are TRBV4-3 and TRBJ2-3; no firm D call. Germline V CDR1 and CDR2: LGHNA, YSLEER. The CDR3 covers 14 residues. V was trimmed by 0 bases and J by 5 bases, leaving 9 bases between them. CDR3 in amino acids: CASSQDASLDTQYF. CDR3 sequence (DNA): TGCGCCAGCAGCCAAGACGCGTCCTTAGATACGCAGTATTTT.

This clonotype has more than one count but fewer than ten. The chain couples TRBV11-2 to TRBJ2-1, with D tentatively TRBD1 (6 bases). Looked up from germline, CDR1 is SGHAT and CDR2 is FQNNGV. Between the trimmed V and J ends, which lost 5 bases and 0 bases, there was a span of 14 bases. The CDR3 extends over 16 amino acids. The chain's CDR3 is CASSVWTVFSYNEQFF. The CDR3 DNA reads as TGTGCCAGCAGCGTATGGACAGTTTTCTCCTACAATGAGCAGTTCTTC.

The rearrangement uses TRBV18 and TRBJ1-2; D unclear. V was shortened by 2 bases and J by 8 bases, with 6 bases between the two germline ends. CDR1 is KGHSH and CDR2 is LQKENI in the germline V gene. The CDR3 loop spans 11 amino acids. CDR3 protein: CASSPVEGYTF. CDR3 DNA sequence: TGTGCCAGCTCACCAGTCGAGGGCTACACCTTC.

CDR3 bases: TGTGCCAGCAGTCCCGTTCTCGGGGGAGGTTCACCCCTCCACTTT. This sequence encodes CASSPVLGGGSPLHF. The gene calls are TRBV27 and TRBJ1-6, with D maybe TRBD1 (5 bases). Germline V CDR1 and CDR2: MNHEY, SMNVEV (reference sequence). With 5 bases removed from V and 9 bases from J, the gap between germline ends came to 17 bases. This CDR3 contains 15 residues.

CDR3 bases: TGCGCCAGCAGCTCCTTCGGACAGGGCTACACTGAAGCTTTCTTT. Protein sequence: CASSSFGQGYTEAFF. This rearrangement joins TRBV5-1 to TRBJ1-1; TRBD1 aligns across 8 bases. The CDR3 is made up of 15 amino acids. The germline V gene has CDR1 SGHRS and CDR2 YFSETQ. The V gene end was trimmed by 3 bases and the J gene end by 3 bases; junction bases not matched to a gene: 7.

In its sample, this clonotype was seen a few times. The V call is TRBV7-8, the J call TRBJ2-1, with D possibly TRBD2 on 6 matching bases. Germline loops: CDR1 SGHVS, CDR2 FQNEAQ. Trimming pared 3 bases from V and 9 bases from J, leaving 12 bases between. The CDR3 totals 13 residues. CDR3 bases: TGTGCCAGCAGCTTCTCGGGGGTGGGTGAGCAGTTCTTC. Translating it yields CASSFSGVGEQFF.

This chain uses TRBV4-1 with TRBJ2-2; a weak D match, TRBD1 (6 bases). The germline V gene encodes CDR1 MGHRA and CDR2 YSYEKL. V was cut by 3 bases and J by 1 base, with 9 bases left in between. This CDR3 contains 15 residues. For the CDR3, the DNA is TGCGCCAGCAGCCAGGGGGCTAAGAACACCGGGGAGCTGTTTTTT. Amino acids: CASSQGAKNTGELFF.

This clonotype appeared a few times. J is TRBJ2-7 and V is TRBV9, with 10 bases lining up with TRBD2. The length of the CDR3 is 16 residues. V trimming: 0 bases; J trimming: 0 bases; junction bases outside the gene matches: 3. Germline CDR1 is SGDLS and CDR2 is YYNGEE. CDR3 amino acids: CASSVGTSGISYEQYF. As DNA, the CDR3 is TGTGCCAGCAGCGTAGGCACTAGCGGGATCTCCTACGAGCAGTACTTC.

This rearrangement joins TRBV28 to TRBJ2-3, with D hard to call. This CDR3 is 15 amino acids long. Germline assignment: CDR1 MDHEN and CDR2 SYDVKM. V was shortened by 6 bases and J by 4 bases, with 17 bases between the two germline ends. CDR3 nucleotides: TGTGCCAGCAGCCGGCAAGACGGGCGACCAGATACGCAGTATTTT. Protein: CASSRQDGRPDTQYF.

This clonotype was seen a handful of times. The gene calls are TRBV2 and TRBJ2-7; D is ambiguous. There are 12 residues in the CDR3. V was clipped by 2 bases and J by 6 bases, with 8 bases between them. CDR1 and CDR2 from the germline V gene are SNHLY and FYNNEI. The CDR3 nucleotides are TGTGCCAGCAGTGAACGCACAGTCGAGCAGTACGTC. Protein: CASSERTVEQYV.

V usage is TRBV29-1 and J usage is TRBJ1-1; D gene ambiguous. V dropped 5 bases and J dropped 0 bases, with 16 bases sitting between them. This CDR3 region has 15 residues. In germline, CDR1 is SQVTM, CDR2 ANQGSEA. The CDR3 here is CSVSPGWGMNTEAFF. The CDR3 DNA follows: TGCAGCGTTAGTCCGGGATGGGGTATGAACACTGAAGCTTTCTTT.

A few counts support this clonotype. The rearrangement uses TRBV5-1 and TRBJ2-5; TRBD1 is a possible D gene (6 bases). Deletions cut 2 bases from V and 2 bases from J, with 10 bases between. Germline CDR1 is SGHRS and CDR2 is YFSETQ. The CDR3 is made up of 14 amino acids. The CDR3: CASSLNTGQETQYF. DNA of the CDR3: TGCGCCAGCAGCTTAAACACAGGGCAAGAGACCCAGTACTTC.

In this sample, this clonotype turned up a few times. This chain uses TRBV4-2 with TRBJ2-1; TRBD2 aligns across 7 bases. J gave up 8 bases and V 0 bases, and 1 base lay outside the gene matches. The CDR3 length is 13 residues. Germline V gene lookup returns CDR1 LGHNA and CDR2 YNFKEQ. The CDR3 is CASSQDRGDEQFF. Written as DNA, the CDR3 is TGTGCCAGCAGCCAAGATCGGGGGGATGAGCAGTTCTTC.

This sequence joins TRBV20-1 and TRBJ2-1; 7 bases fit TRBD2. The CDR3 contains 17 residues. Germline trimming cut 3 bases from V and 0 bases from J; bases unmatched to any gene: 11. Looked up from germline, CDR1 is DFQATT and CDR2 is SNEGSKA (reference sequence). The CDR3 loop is CSASAGVAVSSYNEQFF. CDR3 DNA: TGCAGTGCTAGCGCGGGGGTGGCGGTTAGCTCCTACAATGAGCAGTTCTTC.

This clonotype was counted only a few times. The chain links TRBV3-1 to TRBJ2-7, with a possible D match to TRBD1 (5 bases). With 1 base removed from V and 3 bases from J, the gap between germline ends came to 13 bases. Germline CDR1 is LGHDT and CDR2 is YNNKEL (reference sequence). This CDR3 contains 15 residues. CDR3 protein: CASSQASGIVYEQYF. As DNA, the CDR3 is TGTGCCAGCAGCCAAGCTTCAGGGATAGTCTACGAGCAGTACTTC.

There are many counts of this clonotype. The CDR3 reads CSASPGGELFF. In DNA, the CDR3 is TGCAGTGCTAGTCCCGGCGGGGAGCTGTTTTTT. The chain employs TRBV20-1 and TRBJ2-2; D is uncertain. Trimming took 3 bases from V and 7 from J, leaving 6 bases between them. Looked up from germline, CDR1 is DFQATT and CDR2 is SNEGSKA (reference sequence). CDR3 length equals 11 residues.

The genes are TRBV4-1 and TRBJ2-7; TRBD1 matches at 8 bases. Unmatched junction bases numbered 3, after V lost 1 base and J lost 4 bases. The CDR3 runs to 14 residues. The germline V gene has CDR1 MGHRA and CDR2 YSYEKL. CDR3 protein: CASSQGTGLYEQYV. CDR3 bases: TGCGCCAGCAGCCAAGGGACAGGGCTTTACGAGCAGTACGTC.

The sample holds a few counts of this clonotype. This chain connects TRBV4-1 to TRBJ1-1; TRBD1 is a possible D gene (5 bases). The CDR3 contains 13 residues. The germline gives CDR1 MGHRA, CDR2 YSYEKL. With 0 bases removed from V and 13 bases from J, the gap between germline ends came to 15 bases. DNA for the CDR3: TGCGCCAGCAGCCAAGATCCAGCCAGGGCCGGTTTCTTT. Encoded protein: CASSQDPARAGFF.

The DNA of the CDR3 is TGTGCCAGCAGTTTCGGGGGGTTCAAAAACATTCAGTACTTC. Translating gives CASSFGGFKNIQYF. This chain joins TRBV28 and TRBJ2-4; 7 bases are a match to TRBD2. J was trimmed by 3 bases and V by 3 bases; bases with no gene match: 2. The CDR3 has 14 amino acids. The germline V gene has CDR1 MDHEN and CDR2 SYDVKM.

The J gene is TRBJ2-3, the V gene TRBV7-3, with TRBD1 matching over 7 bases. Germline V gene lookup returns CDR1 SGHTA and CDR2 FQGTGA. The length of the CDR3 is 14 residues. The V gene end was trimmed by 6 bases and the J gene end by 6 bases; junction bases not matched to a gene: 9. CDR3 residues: CASSQQGIGDTQYF. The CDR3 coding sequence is TGTGCCAGCAGTCAACAGGGGATCGGGGATACGCAGTATTTT. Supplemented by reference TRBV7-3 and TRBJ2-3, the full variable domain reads GAGVSQTPSNKVTEKGKYVELRCDPISGHTALYWYRQSLGQGPEFLIYFQGTGAADDSGLPNDRFFAVRPEGSVSTLKIQRTERGDSAVYLCASSQQGIGDTQYFGPGTRLTVL.